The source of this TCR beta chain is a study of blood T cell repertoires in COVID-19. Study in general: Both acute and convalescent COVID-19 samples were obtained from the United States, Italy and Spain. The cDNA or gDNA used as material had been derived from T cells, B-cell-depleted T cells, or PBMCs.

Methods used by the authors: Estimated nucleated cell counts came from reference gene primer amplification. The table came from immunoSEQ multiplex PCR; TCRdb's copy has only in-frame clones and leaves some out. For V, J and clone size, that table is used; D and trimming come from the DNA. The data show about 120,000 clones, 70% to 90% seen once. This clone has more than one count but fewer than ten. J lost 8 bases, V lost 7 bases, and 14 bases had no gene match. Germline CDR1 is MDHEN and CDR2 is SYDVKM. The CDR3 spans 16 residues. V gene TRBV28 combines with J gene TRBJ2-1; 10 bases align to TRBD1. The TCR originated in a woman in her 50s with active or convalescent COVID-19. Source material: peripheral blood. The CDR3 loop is CASKKLTGGVLDEQFF. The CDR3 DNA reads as TGTGCCAGCAAAAAATTGACAGGGGGCGTTTTAGATGAGCAGTTCTTC.